Below, one T cell receptor (beta chain) is given with its context. Its target is not known. The sample comes from a study of shared clonotypes between healthy human individuals. The assay ran at deep level. TCRdb's table, derived via immunoSEQ multiplex PCR, lists solely in-frame clones and lacks some. The table has 100,000 or so clones, about 71% seen once; the top ten hold about a quarter. Study-level results: The study generally estimated greater richness for naive than memory subsets. Across a handful of donors, naive CD4 shared 5% to 6.5%, naive CD8 around 4%, memory CD4 roughly 2.3%, memory CD8 about 0.38%.

Trimming took 4 bases from V and 6 from J; bases not matched to a gene: 10. The CDR3 is 15 residues long. The germline V gene has CDR1 SGHRS and CDR2 YFSETQ. The chain has TRBV5-1 and TRBJ1-1, with 9 positions matching TRBD1. The source material was memory CD8+ T cells sorted from blood. Subset defined: CD45RO+ cells pooled with CCR7-negative TemRA cells. The TCR originated in a woman aged 25 to 39 in good health. The CDR3 spells CASSLRTGEGAEAFF. As DNA, the CDR3 is TGCGCCAGCAGCCTTCGGACAGGGGAAGGAGCTGAAGCTTTCTTT. Complete variable domain (other parts from reference TRBV5-1 and TRBJ1-1): KAGVTQTPRYLIKTRGQQVTLSCSPISGHRSVSWYQQTPGQGLQFLFEYFSETQRNKGNFPGRFSGRQFSNSRSEMNVSTLELGDSALYLCASSLRTGEGAEAFFGQGTRLTVV.